These 8 T cell receptor beta chains were all obtained from the same sample, sequenced in a study of cytomegalovirus exposure and HLA in healthy donors (dated by TCRdb to 2016 to 2017). Library generation was performed with the immunoSEQ multiplex PCR assay. For the multiplex PCR, a mixture combining 60 forward primers for TCR Vbeta segments and 13 reverse primers for TCR Jbeta segments was used. As stored in TCRdb, this immuneACCESS dataset retains in-frame rearrangements with V and J assigned. A fraction of the clones does not appear; measured against another copy, unresolved V genes explain less than half of the discrepancy, and the remainder lacks a known reason. Present in this sample are tens of thousands of clones, 40% to 50% of which were seen just once. The ten largest clones capture roughly 2.1% of the sample. Sequencing was carried out using PBMCs. Receptors were obtained from a woman between 45 and 65 years old in good health and CMV-seronegative.

The V and J genes are TRBV7-8 and TRBJ2-7, with 8 nucleotides matching TRBD2. The V segment lost 4 bases and the J segment 6 bases; nucleotides outside the gene matches: 11. From germline, CDR1 is SGHVS and CDR2 FQNEAQ. The CDR3 is 15 amino acids. The CDR3 sequence: CASSWGTSGGGEQYF. The DNA for the CDR3 is TGTGCCAGCAGCTGGGGTACTAGCGGAGGAGGCGAGCAGTACTTC.

This rearrangement joins TRBV28 to TRBJ1-1; D gene uncertain. Trimming removed 5 bases from V and 0 bases from J, with 10 bases in between. In germline, CDR1 is MDHEN, CDR2 SYDVKM. This CDR3 region has 14 residues. CDR3 coding DNA: TGTGCCAGCAGTCCACCTAGTTTGAACACTGAAGCTTTCTTT. This encodes CASSPPSLNTEAFF.

This clone was observed a handful of times. This chain links TRBV5-6 with TRBJ1-4, with a weak D call TRBD1 (6 bases). Trimming took off 4 bases at V and 5 bases at J, with 15 bases between the two ends. From germline, CDR1 is SGHDT and CDR2 YYEEEE. The CDR3 is 15 amino acids. The CDR3 is CASSRFDRSNEKLFF. The CDR3 DNA sequence: TGTGCCAGCAGCAGGTTTGACAGGTCGAATGAAAAACTGTTTTTT. The entire variable domain, with the rest obtained from reference TRBV5-6 and TRBJ1-4, is as follows: DAGVTQSPTHLIKTRGQQVTLRCSPKSGHDTVSWYQQALGQGPQFIFQYYEEEERQRGNFPDRFSGHQFPNYSSELNVNALLLGDSALYLCASSRFDRSNEKLFFGSGTQLSVL.

This clone was counted only a few times. This chain joins TRBV2 and TRBJ2-3; 7 bases align to TRBD2. The CDR3 sequence is 15 residues long. Germline CDR1 is SNHLY and CDR2 is FYNNEI. Trimming cost V 5 bases and J 2 bases; bases outside gene matches: 7. CDR3 in DNA: TGTGCCAGCAGTCCGGGGGGAGGGCCCACAGATACGCAGTATTTT. Residues: CASSPGGGPTDTQYF.

In its sample, this clone was seen a few times. The chain uses TRBV7-8 and TRBJ1-2; 8 bases align to TRBD1. The length of the CDR3 is 15 residues. The trim removed 0 bases at V and 8 bases at J, leaving 8 bases unmatched. Germline V CDR1 and CDR2: SGHVS, FQNEAQ. The CDR3 sequence: CASSLARTGGMGYTF. In nucleotides, the CDR3 is TGTGCCAGCAGCTTAGCGCGAACAGGGGGTATGGGCTACACCTTC.

This clone was seen only a few times. The V call is TRBV6-4, the J call TRBJ2-1; 9 bases fit TRBD2. The junction had 7 bases not matched to a gene; V was cut back by 4 bases and J by 3 bases. Germline values: CDR1 MRHNA, CDR2 SNTAGT. This CDR3 spans 16 amino acids. CDR3 bases: TGTGCCAGCAGTGGATGGGGGACTAGCAGCTACAATGAGCAGTTCTTC. Protein product: CASSGWGTSSYNEQFF.

CDR3 sequence (DNA): TGTGCCACAAGTAATTCCCGGAGGTCCTACGAGCAGTACTTC. Protein: CATSNSRRSYEQYF. The rearrangement joins TRBV19 to TRBJ2-7, with D tentatively TRBD2 (5 bases). This CDR3 comprises 14 residues. The V and J ends lost 10 bases and 1 base respectively, with 17 bases between them. Germline CDR1 is LNHDA and CDR2 is SQIVND (reference sequence).

V is TRBV18 and J is TRBJ2-5; 12 bases are shared with TRBD2. The CDR3 contains 15 residues. The junction had 3 bases not matched to a gene; V was cut back by 3 bases and J by 4 bases. From germline, CDR1 is KGHSH and CDR2 LQKENI. The CDR3 loop reads CASSPWTSGTETQYF. CDR3 in DNA: TGTGCCAGCTCACCCTGGACTAGCGGGACAGAGACCCAGTACTTC.